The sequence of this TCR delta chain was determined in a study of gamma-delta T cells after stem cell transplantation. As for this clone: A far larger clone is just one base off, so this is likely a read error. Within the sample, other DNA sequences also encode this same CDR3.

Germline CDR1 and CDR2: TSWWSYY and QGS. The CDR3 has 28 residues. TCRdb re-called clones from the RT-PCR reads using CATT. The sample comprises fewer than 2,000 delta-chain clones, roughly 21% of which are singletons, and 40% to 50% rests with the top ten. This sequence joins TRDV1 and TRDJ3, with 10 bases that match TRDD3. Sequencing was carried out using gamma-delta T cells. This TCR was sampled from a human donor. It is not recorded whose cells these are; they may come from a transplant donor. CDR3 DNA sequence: TGCGCTCTTGGGGAAAGGTTAACTTCTTCACAACTGTACTGGGGGATCCTCTCTAGCTCCTGGGACACCCGACAGATGTTTTTC. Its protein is CALGERLTSSQLYWGILSSSWDTRQMFF.